This TCR beta chain originates from a study of CD8 T cells in Susac syndrome. Study-wide results and limits: The study's TCR sequencing and HLA analysis covered a relatively small number of individuals, and the study acknowledged this.

There are 14 residues in the CDR3. Per germline, CDR1 DFQATT and CDR2 SNEGSKA (reference sequence). V lost 6 bases to trimming and J lost 2 bases; unmatched junction nucleotides: 9. When the RNA was reverse transcribed, random hexamers were used with an input of about 0.45 to 1 ug. Multiplex PCR with immunoSEQ amplified the TCR beta CDR3 across 54 Vbeta and 13 Jbeta. TCRdb redid the calling of the immunoSEQ multiplex PCR reads with MiXCR, one entry per CDR3 protein. The profile shows about 190,000 distinct CDR3 sequences, 85% to 95% of them singletons. As concerns this clonotype: Its antigen is unknown.

The controls, all healthy donors, were matched for age and sex. TEMRA cells were FACS-enriched and CD8+ and CD4+ T cells negatively isolated. J is TRBJ2-5 and V is TRBV20-1, with 7 bases fitting TRBD1. Sequencing input: CD4+ T cells from PBMCs. The sequence came from a human donor in good health. In DNA, the CDR3 is TGCAGTGCCACCTTAACAGGGGCGCAAGAGACCCAGTACTTC. Translated: CSATLTGAQETQYF.